Listed here are 27 T cell receptor beta chains from one sample, sequenced in a study of cytomegalovirus exposure and HLA in healthy donors listed by TCRdb under 2017. The library was built by means of the immunoSEQ multiplex PCR assay. For the multiplex PCR, a mixture combining 60 forward primers for TCR Vbeta segments and 13 reverse primers for TCR Jbeta segments was used. TCRdb holds this immuneACCESS table with in-frame rearrangements only. Some clones are missing; in checked studies, unresolved V genes explain under half, and the rest has no known cause. This sample holds 100,000 to 140,000 clones; about 84% were observed only once. The ten largest make up 2% to 2.5% of the sample. Material: PBMCs. These TCRs come from a man younger than 45 in good health and CMV-seronegative.

The chain is built from TRBV6-5 and TRBJ2-1, with D hard to call. Deletions cut 5 bases from V and 4 bases from J, with 12 bases between. Germline loops: CDR1 MNHEY, CDR2 SVGAGI. The CDR3 has 14 residues. CDR3 in amino acids: CASSPAERYNEQFF. CDR3 sequence (DNA): TGTGCCAGCAGTCCGGCGGAGCGATACAATGAGCAGTTCTTC.

The chain uses TRBV9 and TRBJ2-7, with TRBD2 matching 7 bases. The length of the CDR3 is 15 residues. The V segment lost 4 bases and the J segment 0 bases; nucleotides outside the gene matches: 7. Per germline, CDR1 SGDLS and CDR2 YYNGEE. This CDR3 is CASSPMGGTSYEQYF. For the CDR3, the DNA is TGTGCCAGCAGCCCGATGGGGGGGACCTCCTACGAGCAGTACTTC.

This clone has a single count. The chain employs TRBV9 and TRBJ2-7; D not resolved. The CDR3 is 15 residues long. Deletions cut 0 bases from V and 2 bases from J, with 12 bases between. CDR1 is SGDLS and CDR2 is YYNGEE in the germline V gene. CDR3 nucleotide sequence: TGTGCCAGCAGCGTAGGTCGCGGAGCCACCTACGAGCAGTACTTC. Protein product: CASSVGRGATYEQYF.

V gene TRBV27 combines with J gene TRBJ1-2; D unclear. CDR3 size: 14 residues. Trimming left V 1 base short and J 8 bases short, with 14 bases between. CDR1 MNHEY and CDR2 SMNVEV come from the germline V gene (reference sequence). The CDR3 loop is CASSLLAGLEGYTF. The CDR3 DNA follows: TGTGCCAGCAGTTTATTGGCAGGTCTGGAAGGCTACACCTTC.

The chain has TRBV10-3 and TRBJ2-3, with 10 bases matching TRBD1. In germline, CDR1 is ENHRY, CDR2 SYGVKD. CDR3 size: 14 residues. Trimming removed 4 bases from V and 4 bases from J; junction bases left unmatched: 2. CDR3 amino acids: CAISAGTGADTQYF. The CDR3 DNA reads TGTGCCATCAGTGCCGGGACAGGGGCAGATACGCAGTATTTT.

The V and J genes are TRBV7-2 and TRBJ2-3; 11 bases are a match to TRBD2. Germline V gene sequence: CDR1 SGHTA, CDR2 FQGNSA. The CDR3 loop spans 18 amino acids. The V gene end was trimmed by 5 bases and the J gene end by 2 bases; junction bases not matched to a gene: 12. In DNA, the CDR3 is TGTGCCAGCAGCCGGAGCGTTATAGCGGGAGGGCCCACAGATACGCAGTATTTT. Translated, it gives CASSRSVIAGGPTDTQYF.

This chain connects TRBV9 to TRBJ2-1, with D uncertain. V was pared by 3 bases and J by 3 bases, with 13 bases between. Germline V gene sequence: CDR1 SGDLS, CDR2 YYNGEE. This CDR3 is 15 amino acids long. In nucleotides, the CDR3 is TGTGCCAGCAGCGGAGCCCCCCTCAACTACAATGAGCAGTTCTTC. This sequence encodes CASSGAPLNYNEQFF.

This clone was counted a single time. A far larger clone differs by one base, so this is likely a read error. This sample includes further DNA sequences coding for the same CDR3. The chain carries TRBV6-1 and TRBJ2-6; D might be TRBD1 (6 bases). The germline CDR1 and CDR2 sequences are MNHNS and SASEGT. The CDR3 contains 15 residues. The V and J ends lost 3 bases and 0 bases respectively, with 6 bases between them. CDR3 loop: CASSEDSSGANVLTF. DNA for the CDR3: TGTGCCAGCAGTGAGGACAGCTCTGGGGCCAACGTCCTGACTTTC.

The J gene is TRBJ1-3, the V gene TRBV7-8; D perhaps matches TRBD1 (6 bases). The CDR3 sequence is 15 residues long. The germline V gene has CDR1 SGHVS and CDR2 FQNEAQ. V dropped 3 bases and J dropped 0 bases, with 9 bases sitting between them. CDR3 loop: CASSLDRPSGNTIYF. CDR3 sequence (DNA): TGTGCCAGCAGCTTGGACAGACCCTCTGGAAACACCATATATTTT.

The chain joins TRBV7-8 to TRBJ2-7; 9 positions match TRBD2. The CDR3 is 13 residues long. Trimming at V came to 2 bases and at J to 10 bases, leaving 6 bases not matched to a gene. Germline V CDR1 and CDR2: SGHVS, FQNEAQ. The CDR3 DNA is TGTGCCAGCAGCTTAACCCATAGCGGGAGCCAGTACTTC. It encodes CASSLTHSGSQYF.

This chain uses TRBV29-1 with TRBJ1-5, with TRBD1 matching 7 bases. In germline, CDR1 is SQVTM, CDR2 ANQGSEA. This CDR3 has 14 residues. After removal of 7 bases from V and 8 bases from J, the junction contained 14 bases not matched to a gene. Here the CDR3 reads CSARGAGGFEPQHF. DNA of the CDR3: TGCAGCGCGAGGGGGGCAGGGGGTTTTGAGCCCCAGCATTTT.

This chain joins TRBV6-5 and TRBJ2-7; TRBD1 agrees at 8 bases. Trimming removed 4 bases from V and 3 bases from J; junction bases left unmatched: 5. From germline, CDR1 is MNHEY and CDR2 SVGAGI. This CDR3 comprises 14 residues. CDR3 residues: CASSFLGQGYEQYF. The DNA of the CDR3 is TGTGCCAGCAGTTTTCTCGGACAGGGCTACGAGCAGTACTTC.

CDR3 coding DNA: TGTGCCTGGATCTCGAACAGGCCCTACGAGCAGTACTTC. It encodes CAWISNRPYEQYF. V gene TRBV30 combines with J gene TRBJ2-7, with D possibly being TRBD1 (5 bases). Trimming cost V 4 bases and J 2 bases, with 12 bases left between them. This CDR3 contains 13 residues. The germline gives CDR1 GTSNPN, CDR2 SVGIG (reference sequence).

The table lists this clone with a few counts. Other DNA sequences in the same sample also yield this CDR3. The V and J genes are TRBV6-4 and TRBJ2-6; D gene uncertain. Germline V gene lookup returns CDR1 MRHNA and CDR2 SNTAGT. The V and J ends lost 0 bases and 0 bases respectively, with 3 bases between them. The CDR3 extends over 15 amino acids. For the CDR3, the DNA is TGTGCCAGCAGTGACTCGAGCTCTGGGGCCAACGTCCTGACTTTC. This translates into CASSDSSSGANVLTF.

The chain couples TRBV28 to TRBJ1-4; D remains ambiguous. Between the trimmed V and J ends, which lost 0 bases and 0 bases, there was a span of 8 bases. Germline V gene sequence: CDR1 MDHEN, CDR2 SYDVKM. CDR3 length: 16 amino acids. The CDR3 sequence is CASSLWRSATNEKLFF. In DNA, the CDR3 is TGTGCCAGCAGTTTATGGAGATCTGCAACTAATGAAAAACTGTTTTTT.

The chain combines TRBV7-9 with TRBJ1-6, with 7 positions matching TRBD1. Trimming removed 5 bases from V and 9 bases from J; junction bases left unmatched: 10. The length of the CDR3 is 15 residues. Germline loops: CDR1 SEHNR, CDR2 FQNEAQ (reference sequence). The CDR3 DNA reads TGTGCCAGCAGCGAACGGGAGGGGGCAGGTTCACCCCTCCACTTT. Encoded protein: CASSEREGAGSPLHF.

The sample holds a few counts of this clone. J is TRBJ2-2 and V is TRBV28; perhaps TRBD2 as D (5 bases). The V and J ends lost 6 bases and 4 bases respectively, with 12 bases between them. The CDR3 runs to 14 residues. Germline CDR1 MDHEN, CDR2 SYDVKM. For the CDR3, the DNA is TGTGCCAGCAGCGGACTGGATCCCACCGGGGAGCTGTTTTTT. Translating gives CASSGLDPTGELFF.

The V gene is TRBV2, the J gene TRBJ2-1, with 12 bases identical to TRBD2. The ends lost 3 bases at V and 7 bases at J; junction bases unmatched: 4. The CDR3 is 15 amino acids. In germline, CDR1 is SNHLY, CDR2 FYNNEI. CDR3 in amino acids: CASSDRTSGINEQFF. In nucleotides, the CDR3 is TGTGCCAGCAGTGATAGGACTAGCGGGATAAATGAGCAGTTCTTC.

The chain links TRBV11-2 to TRBJ2-5; tentative D call: TRBD2 (7 bases). With 4 bases removed from V and 0 bases from J, the gap between germline ends came to 18 bases. In germline, CDR1 is SGHAT, CDR2 FQNNGV. This CDR3 is built from 17 residues. CDR3 DNA sequence: TGTGCCAGCAGCTCTAGGGGGGTAGCGGGTGACCAAGAGACCCAGTACTTC. It yields the protein CASSSRGVAGDQETQYF.

The genes are TRBV4-2 and TRBJ1-2; unclear D gene. Germline values: CDR1 LGHNA, CDR2 YNFKEQ. Trimming left V 1 base short and J 1 base short, with 7 bases between. The CDR3 spans 14 residues. The CDR3 here is CASSQVALNYGYTF. CDR3 in DNA: TGTGCCAGCAGCCAAGTAGCCCTTAACTATGGCTACACCTTC.

The chain carries TRBV7-6 and TRBJ1-1; 10 positions match TRBD1. The CDR3 spans 15 residues. Germline CDR1 is SGHVS and CDR2 is FNYEAQ. J gave up 5 bases and V 5 bases, and 8 bases lay outside the gene matches. The CDR3 DNA is TGTGCCAGCAGCCCCCGACAGGGGGCCGAAACTGAAGCTTTCTTT. Residues: CASSPRQGAETEAFF.

The V call is TRBV28, the J call TRBJ2-7, with a weak D call TRBD2 (6 bases). V lost 6 bases, J lost 4 bases, and 13 bases lay in between. This CDR3 is built from 13 residues. Germline V gene sequence: CDR1 MDHEN, CDR2 SYDVKM. CDR3 sequence (DNA): TGTGCCAGCAGCCGGAGGGCGAGGTACGAGCAGTACTTC. Residues: CASSRRARYEQYF.

As for this clone: Compared with germline, one end of the junction differs, possibly owing to a read error. V usage is TRBV7-7 and J usage is TRBJ2-1; 7 bases agree with TRBD2. This CDR3 comprises 18 residues. Germline V gene data show CDR1 as SSHAT and CDR2 as FNYEAQ (reference sequence). The CDR3 DNA is TGTGCTAGCAGCTTAGGGGAGGGGACCAGGTTGTCCTACAATGAGCAGTTCTTC. This encodes CASSLGEGTRLSYNEQFF.

V and J are TRBV25-1 and TRBJ2-1; D is perhaps TRBD1 (6 bases). Germline V gene sequence: CDR1 MGHDK, CDR2 SYGVNS. Deletions cut 5 bases from V and 7 bases from J, with 6 bases between. There are 11 residues in the CDR3. In nucleotides, the CDR3 is TGTGCCAGCAGTAGGGGGAATGAGCAGTTCTTC. It specifies CASSRGNEQFF.

J is TRBJ1-2 and V is TRBV13; perhaps TRBD1 as D (5 bases). V was cut by 6 bases and J by 4 bases, with 12 bases left in between. The V gene's germline CDR1 is PRHDT and CDR2 FYEKMQ (reference sequence). The CDR3 has 13 residues. DNA of the CDR3: TGTGCCAGCAGAATGGGGGGGGGCTATGGCTACACCTTC. Translating gives CASRMGGGYGYTF.

The genes are TRBV28 and TRBJ2-7; 9 nucleotides match TRBD1. The CDR3 consists of 14 residues. After removal of 2 bases from V and 1 base from J, the junction contained 0 bases not matched to a gene. Looked up from germline, CDR1 is MDHEN and CDR2 is SYDVKM. The CDR3 here is CASSLGQGSYEQYF. The CDR3 DNA reads TGTGCCAGCAGTTTAGGACAGGGGTCCTACGAGCAGTACTTC.

The chain links TRBV5-3 to TRBJ1-1; D may be TRBD1 (5 bases). TRBV5-3 is recorded as an ORF, its role being uncertain. This CDR3 contains 12 residues. Trimming removed 2 bases at V and 8 bases at J, with 10 bases between. In nucleotides, the CDR3 is TGTGCCAGAAGCTTTCCGCAGGGCGAAGCTTTCTTT. Its protein product is CARSFPQGEAFF.